The 6 T cell receptor beta chains listed next were all sequenced from one sample in a study of blood T cell repertoires in COVID-19. Measured with immunoSEQ multiplex PCR; TCRdb has only the in-frame clones, and not every one. The data contain roughly 440,000 clones, more than 70% of them seen just once; the ten biggest clones take up around 12%. The source material was peripheral blood. Receptors were obtained from a woman aged 50 to 65 with COVID-19, enrolled during active disease.

This clone was seen a single time. V gene TRBV7-2 combines with J gene TRBJ2-2, with TRBD1 identical over 8 bases. Trimming at V came to 7 bases and at J to 5 bases, leaving 15 bases not matched to a gene. The CDR3 has 17 residues. CDR1 and CDR2 (germline): SGHTA, FQGNSA. CDR3 region: CASTQSPGQGRTGELFF. The CDR3 DNA reads as TGTGCCAGCACCCAGAGTCCCGGACAGGGTAGGACCGGGGAGCTGTTTTTT.

V is TRBV11-2 and J is TRBJ2-7; D is ambiguous. Germline V gene data show CDR1 as SGHAT and CDR2 as FQNNGV. This CDR3 has 11 residues. Trimming removed 5 bases from V and 4 bases from J, with 6 bases in between. The CDR3 sequence: CASSLRYEQYF. The CDR3 nucleotides are TGTGCCAGCAGCCTCAGATACGAGCAGTACTTC. The entire variable domain, with the rest obtained from reference TRBV11-2 and TRBJ2-7, is as follows: EAGVAQSPRYKIIEKRQSVAFWCNPISGHATLYWYQQILGQGPKLLIQFQNNGVVDDSQLPKDRFSAERLKGVDSTLKIQPAKLEDSAVYLCASSLRYEQYFGPGTRLTVT.

This chain uses TRBV6-6 with TRBJ2-7; TRBD1 might be the D (5 bases). In germline, CDR1 is MNHNY, CDR2 SVGAGI (reference sequence). Trimming removed 7 bases at V and 4 bases at J, with 17 bases between. CDR3 length: 14 residues. The CDR3 DNA reads as TGTGCCAGCACCCTATTTCCAGGGTTGTACGAGCAGTACTTC. Its translation: CASTLFPGLYEQYF.

This sequence joins TRBV12-5 and TRBJ1-5, with D possibly TRBD1 on 6 matching bases. The CDR3 contains 20 residues. Germline CDR1 LGHNT, CDR2 FRNRAP. V lost 0 bases to trimming and J lost 3 bases, with 24 bases between them. DNA of the CDR3: TGTGCTAGTGGTTTGGTAGCCCCGGGGCTAATCGGACAGAACAATCAGCCCCAGCATTTT. As protein: CASGLVAPGLIGQNNQPQHF.

V and J are TRBV25-1 and TRBJ1-2; D call uncertain. Looked up from germline, CDR1 is MGHDK and CDR2 is SYGVNS. The CDR3 is 13 amino acids. Trimming left V 3 bases short and J 4 bases short, with 9 bases between. The CDR3 loop is CASSDTGAYGYTF. The CDR3 DNA follows: TGTGCCAGCAGTGATACGGGAGCCTATGGCTACACCTTC.

This clone was detected only a few times. The chain couples TRBV4-2 to TRBJ1-2; D is uncertain. CDR3 size: 15 residues. Germline V gives CDR1 LGHNA, CDR2 YNFKEQ. V dropped 5 bases and J dropped 3 bases, with 16 bases sitting between them. Here the CDR3 DNA reads TGTGCCAGCAGCTTTAGGCCGGGGAATGACTATGGCTACACCTTC. It encodes CASSFRPGNDYGYTF.